What follows are 27 T cell receptor beta chains derived from one specimen sequenced in a study of cytotoxic CD8 clonotypes in ibrutinib-treated CLL (dated by TCRdb to the early 2020s). Libraries were constructed by the immunoSEQ multiplex PCR assay. TCRdb took over this immuneACCESS table, retaining in-frame rearrangements with V and J assigned. Such tables are incomplete; in checked studies, under half of the missing clones stem from an unresolved V gene, and the remainder is unexplained. This sample holds more than 50,000 clones; less than 60% were observed only once. The ten top clones hold around 15% of the sample. The sample's time point, from its label and the paper: about a year on ibrutinib. The sample in question was PBMCs, obtained after 12 months of ibrutinib treatment. The receptors here all came from a human donor with chronic lymphocytic leukemia.

The chain uses TRBV14 and TRBJ2-1; 8 positions match TRBD2. Germline-derived CDR1 and CDR2 are SGHDN and FVKESK. V dropped 4 bases and J dropped 6; count of bases not matched to a gene: 17. The CDR3 is 18 residues long. CDR3 in DNA: TGTGCCAGCAGCCCCCTGGGACTAGTTTCACGGCAGGCCAATGAGCAGTTCTTC. Protein sequence: CASSPLGLVSRQANEQFF.

A word on this clone: A much more abundant neighbour one base away suggests this may be a read error. This CDR3 is also generated by other DNA sequences in the sample. The gene calls are TRBV6-1 and TRBJ1-3; the D is unclear. The length of the CDR3 is 15 residues. V was clipped by 6 bases and J by 4 bases, with 16 bases between them. The germline CDR1 and CDR2 sequences are MNHNS and SASEGT. The CDR3 is CASSESGRPGNTIYF. The CDR3 DNA is TGTGCCAGCAGCGAATCAGGAAGACCGGGAAACACCATATATTTT.

The genes are TRBV2 and TRBJ2-4, with 7 bases matching TRBD2. The junction had 10 bases not matched to a gene; V was cut back by 11 bases and J by 15 bases. The CDR3 extends over 10 amino acids. The germline V gene has CDR1 SNHLY and CDR2 FYNNEI. CDR3 sequence reads: CARAGSLPYF. The DNA for the CDR3 is TGTGCCCGAGCGGGGTCCCTCCCGTACTTC.

The rearrangement uses TRBV6-1 and TRBJ1-1; D is possibly TRBD1 (5 bases). The V and J ends lost 0 bases and 6 bases respectively, with 14 bases between them. Germline V CDR1 and CDR2: MNHNS, SASEGT. The CDR3 runs to 15 residues. The CDR3 region is CASSEAGSWGAEAFF. The CDR3, as DNA: TGTGCCAGCAGTGAAGCGGGTAGTTGGGGGGCTGAAGCTTTCTTT.

This clone was detected ten times or more. V and J are TRBV7-2 and TRBJ2-1; no reliable D call. The CDR3 covers 14 residues. Between the trimmed V and J ends, which lost 0 bases and 1 base, there was a span of 4 bases. Germline V gene lookup returns CDR1 SGHTA and CDR2 FQGNSA. The CDR3 loop is CASSLAGSYNEQFF. The CDR3, as DNA: TGTGCCAGCAGCTTAGCGGGATCCTACAATGAGCAGTTCTTC.

This CDR3 reads CATRQAQDFSGNTIYF. CDR3 DNA sequence: TGTGCCACCCGACAAGCTCAGGACTTCTCTGGAAACACCATATATTTT. The chain uses TRBV10-3 and TRBJ1-3, with D uncertain. The length of the CDR3 is 16 residues. Looked up from germline, CDR1 is ENHRY and CDR2 is SYGVKD. Trimming stripped 10 bases from V and 0 bases from J, with 19 bases between.

This chain links TRBV2 with TRBJ2-1; 9 bases are a match to TRBD1. Germline V gives CDR1 SNHLY, CDR2 FYNNEI. J gave up 6 bases and V 7 bases, and 10 bases lay outside the gene matches. The CDR3 runs to 15 residues. This CDR3 is CASTPRDRVTNEQFF. In nucleotides, the CDR3 is TGTGCCAGCACCCCCCGGGACAGGGTAACCAATGAGCAGTTCTTC.

The chain uses TRBV4-2 and TRBJ2-1; TRBD2 is a possible D gene (5 bases). Germline V gives CDR1 LGHNA, CDR2 YNFKEQ. CDR3 length equals 14 residues. Trimming cost V 5 bases and J 9 bases, with 17 bases left between them. The CDR3 DNA reads TGTGCCAGCAGCGAATCGGACTTCAGCAGTGAGCAGTTCTTC. This gives the protein CASSESDFSSEQFF.

The rearrangement uses TRBV28 and TRBJ2-3; 8 nucleotides match TRBD2. J was trimmed by 0 bases and V by 5 bases; bases with no gene match: 4. The V gene's germline CDR1 is MDHEN and CDR2 SYDVKM. The CDR3 consists of 15 residues. The CDR3 reads CASSLTSGSTDTQYF. CDR3 in DNA: TGTGCCAGCAGTCTTACTAGCGGTAGCACAGATACGCAGTATTTT.

The CDR3 sequence: CAIRPGLATYEQYF. CDR3 coding DNA: TGTGCCATCAGACCGGGACTAGCGACCTACGAGCAGTACTTC. V is TRBV10-3 and J is TRBJ2-7, with 10 bases identical to TRBD2. Germline V gene lookup returns CDR1 ENHRY and CDR2 SYGVKD. J was trimmed by 2 bases and V by 6 bases; bases with no gene match: 4. CDR3 length: 14 amino acids.

The sample holds a few counts of this clone. J is TRBJ2-5 and V is TRBV19; possible D gene TRBD1, 5 bases. CDR1 is LNHDA, CDR2 SQIVND, per germline (reference sequence). Trimming removed 8 bases at V and 5 bases at J, with 12 bases between. The CDR3 sequence is 12 residues long. CDR3 DNA sequence: TGTGCCAGTCAGGGTTCGGGTGAGACCCAGTACTTC. It specifies CASQGSGETQYF.

The gene calls are TRBV7-2 and TRBJ1-2; TRBD1 aligns across 8 bases. V shed 4 bases and J 2 bases; nucleotides not matched to a gene: 3. Germline V gene sequence: CDR1 SGHTA, CDR2 FQGNSA. CDR3 length: 14 residues. DNA of the CDR3: TGTGCCAGCAGCTCTACAGGGGGAAACTATGGCTACACCTTC. Translating gives CASSSTGGNYGYTF.

This chain joins TRBV4-1 and TRBJ2-5; maybe TRBD1 (6 bases). V was cut by 2 bases and J by 3 bases, with 10 bases left in between. Germline V gives CDR1 MGHRA, CDR2 YSYEKL. The CDR3 length is 14 residues. The CDR3 sequence is CASSQLDREETQYF. The CDR3, as DNA: TGCGCCAGCAGCCAACTGGACAGAGAAGAGACCCAGTACTTC.

This clone was picked up one time. The V gene is TRBV5-1, the J gene TRBJ2-1; possibly TRBD1 or TRBD2 for D (6 bases each). Deletions cut 0 bases from V and 4 bases from J, with 14 bases between. The CDR3 contains 16 residues. Per germline, CDR1 SGHRS and CDR2 YFSETQ. CDR3 sequence reads: CASSLAGAVSYNEQFF. The CDR3 DNA is TGCGCCAGCAGCTTGGCGGGGGCCGTATCATACAATGAGCAGTTCTTC. The whole variable domain, remainder taken from reference TRBV5-1 and TRBJ2-1, is KAGVTQTPRYLIKTRGQQVTLSCSPISGHRSVSWYQQTPGQGLQFLFEYFSETQRNKGNFPGRFSGRQFSNSRSEMNVSTLELGDSALYLCASSLAGAVSYNEQFFGPGTRLTVL.

V and J are TRBV7-2 and TRBJ2-5; the D is unclear. Trimming removed 5 bases from V and 5 bases from J, with 12 bases in between. CDR3 length: 13 amino acids. CDR1 and CDR2 (germline): SGHTA, FQGNSA. The CDR3 region is CASSKGSGETQYF. The CDR3 DNA is TGTGCCAGCAGCAAAGGCAGTGGGGAGACCCAGTACTTC.

This clone was counted a single time. The chain combines TRBV27 with TRBJ2-5; D gene ambiguous. The CDR3 covers 14 residues. CDR1 is MNHEY and CDR2 is SMNVEV in the germline V gene (reference sequence). The ends were cut back, 5 bases at V and 2 bases at J, with 12 bases in the middle. CDR3 in DNA: TGTGCCAGCAGTCTTATGACAAGTCAAGAGACCCAGTACTTC. It codes for CASSLMTSQETQYF.

V usage is TRBV20-1 and J usage is TRBJ1-4; a weak D match, TRBD1 (6 bases). The V end was cut by 5 bases, the J end by 8 bases, with 9 bases between. This CDR3 has 11 amino acids. Germline V lookup: CDR1 DFQATT, CDR2 SNEGSKA (reference sequence). The CDR3, as DNA: TGCAGTGCTGGGCAGGGGGAAAAACTGTTTTTT. It specifies CSAGQGEKLFF.

The V call is TRBV11-2, the J call TRBJ2-1; no clear D gene. Trimming stripped 5 bases from V and 7 bases from J, with 9 bases between. The CDR3 is 12 residues long. In germline, CDR1 is SGHAT, CDR2 FQNNGV. CDR3 DNA sequence: TGTGCCAGCAGCCCGTTAGGTAATGAGCAGTTCTTC. Its protein product is CASSPLGNEQFF.

The gene calls are TRBV6-5 and TRBJ2-7, with TRBD1 matching over 11 bases. V gave up 2 bases and J gave up 6 bases; unmatched junction bases: 9. The CDR3 is 16 residues long. The germline gives CDR1 MNHEY, CDR2 SVGAGI. CDR3 amino acids: CASSYRAPGTGGEQYF. The CDR3 DNA reads TGTGCCAGCAGTTACAGAGCTCCCGGGACAGGGGGCGAGCAGTACTTC.

This sequence joins TRBV7-6 and TRBJ1-5; no reliable D call. V lost 3 bases, J lost 3 bases, and 9 bases lay in between. The germline CDR1 and CDR2 sequences are SGHVS and FNYEAQ. The CDR3 sequence is 14 residues long. CDR3 sequence reads: CASSFPGPNQPQHF. The CDR3 nucleotides read TGTGCCAGCAGCTTCCCCGGCCCCAATCAGCCCCAGCATTTT.

Of note for this clone: The same CDR3 is also encoded by other DNA sequences in this sample. This sequence joins TRBV6-5 and TRBJ2-7; D unclear. The CDR3 loop spans 11 amino acids. Germline lookup yields CDR1 MNHEY and CDR2 SVGAGI. V dropped 6 bases and J dropped 2 bases, with 5 bases sitting between them. CDR3 residues: CASRSPYEQYF. CDR3 nucleotide sequence: TGTGCCAGCAGGTCCCCCTACGAGCAGTACTTC.

This clone was detected many times. The gene calls are TRBV7-2 and TRBJ1-5; D ambiguous. Germline V CDR1 and CDR2: SGHTA, FQGNSA. V lost 1 base and J 9 bases, leaving 10 bases between the germline ends. CDR3 length: 13 amino acids. As DNA, the CDR3 is TGTGCCAGCAGCTTAGGTCCAGGCCTGCCCCAGCATTTT. Translated, it gives CASSLGPGLPQHF.

This chain connects TRBV5-1 to TRBJ2-3, with D perhaps TRBD1 or TRBD2 (5 bases each). In germline, CDR1 is SGHRS, CDR2 YFSETQ. The CDR3 sequence is 14 residues long. Trimming removed 4 bases at V and 6 bases at J, with 15 bases between. The CDR3 DNA sequence: TGCGCCAGCAGCGTGTACAGGAGGCTGGATACGCAGTATTTT. Translating it yields CASSVYRRLDTQYF. Supplemented by reference TRBV5-1 and TRBJ2-3, the full variable domain reads KAGVTQTPRYLIKTRGQQVTLSCSPISGHRSVSWYQQTPGQGLQFLFEYFSETQRNKGNFPGRFSGRQFSNSRSEMNVSTLELGDSALYLCASSVYRRLDTQYFGPGTRLTVL.

V gene TRBV4-2 combines with J gene TRBJ2-3; possible D gene TRBD2, 6 bases. V lost 0 bases, J lost 4 bases, and 17 bases lay in between. The CDR3 is made up of 17 amino acids. Germline V gene data show CDR1 as LGHNA and CDR2 as YNFKEQ. The CDR3, as DNA: TGTGCCAGCAGCCAAGAAACACTGCGGGGCCGGGCAGATACGCAGTATTTT. The encoded protein is CASSQETLRGRADTQYF.

The chain's CDR3 is CASSKYKMNTGELFF. CDR3 nucleotide sequence: TGTGCCAGCAGCAAATACAAGATGAACACCGGGGAGCTGTTTTTT. The V call is TRBV7-9, the J call TRBJ2-2; unclear D gene. There are 15 residues in the CDR3. CDR1 SEHNR and CDR2 FQNEAQ come from the germline V gene (reference sequence). V shed 5 bases and J shed 1 base, with 11 bases lying between them. Together with reference TRBV7-9 and TRBJ2-2, the CDR3 gives the full variable domain: DTGVSQNPRHKITKRGQNVTFRCDPISEHNRLYWYRQTLGQGPEFLTYFQNEAQLEKSRLLSDRFSAERPKGSFSTLEIQRTEQGDSAMYLCASSKYKMNTGELFFGEGSRLTVL.

The rearrangement joins TRBV18 to TRBJ1-1, with D possibly TRBD1 on 6 matching bases. Germline V gives CDR1 KGHSH, CDR2 LQKENI. The V and J ends lost 3 bases and 3 bases respectively, with 17 bases between them. CDR3 size: 16 residues. The CDR3 spells CASSPALVGGDTEAFF. The CDR3 coding sequence is TGTGCCAGCTCACCGGCTCTGGTAGGGGGGGACACTGAAGCTTTCTTT.

The chain links TRBV4-2 to TRBJ2-1, with TRBD1 matching over 7 bases. Germline lookup yields CDR1 LGHNA and CDR2 YNFKEQ. The V and J ends lost 3 bases and 9 bases, in that order; junction bases with no gene match: 8. This CDR3 comprises 14 residues. The chain's CDR3 is CASSQEQGVSEQFF. In DNA form, the CDR3 reads TGTGCCAGCAGCCAGGAGCAGGGGGTGAGTGAGCAGTTCTTC.